Listed here are 14 T cell receptor beta chains from one sample, sequenced in a study of identical twins. TCRdb processed the 5' RACE reads anew with MiXCR; each CDR3 protein has one entry. The table has hundreds of thousands of distinct CDR3 sequences, roughly an eighth seen once. These data were likewise used in another study, on yellow fever vaccine responses in identical twins.

Sequenced: CD8+ T cells sorted from blood. Receptor source: a young woman in good health.

This clonotype was seen a handful of times. In DNA, the CDR3 is TGTGCCGCTACCCCAGAGGCCCCCTACGAGCAGTACTTC. Protein: CAATPEAPYEQYF. This chain uses TRBV6-1 with TRBJ2-7; no clear D gene. The CDR3 contains 13 residues. Trimming removed 11 bases from V and 2 bases from J, with 16 bases in between. The V gene's germline CDR1 is MNHNS and CDR2 SASEGT.

The chain carries TRBV11-1 and TRBJ2-7; no clear D gene. The V gene lost 4 bases and the J gene lost 2 bases, with 9 bases spanning the gap. Germline V lookup: CDR1 SGHAT, CDR2 FQDESV (reference sequence). CDR3 length: 13 residues. CDR3 sequence: CASSSDLAYEQYF. The CDR3 bases are TGTGCCAGCAGCTCCGACTTGGCCTACGAGCAGTACTTC.

V gene TRBV6-5 combines with J gene TRBJ2-3; D ambiguous. The germline CDR1 and CDR2 sequences are MNHEY and SVGAGI. The CDR3 is 15 residues long. Trimming took off 2 bases at V and 0 bases at J, with 9 bases between the two ends. In DNA, the CDR3 is TGTGCCAGCAGTTACGGGCAATATAGCACAGATACGCAGTATTTT. Amino acid sequence: CASSYGQYSTDTQYF.

This clonotype was detected many times. V and J are TRBV9 and TRBJ2-7; TRBD1 agrees at 8 bases. CDR1 and CDR2 from the germline V gene are SGDLS and YYNGEE. CDR3 length: 14 residues. The trim removed 4 bases at V and 2 bases at J, leaving 5 bases unmatched. CDR3 DNA sequence: TGTGCCAGCAGCATAGGACAGGGAACCTACGAGCAGTACTTC. This codes for CASSIGQGTYEQYF.

This clonotype was recorded many times. The V and J genes are TRBV5-6 and TRBJ1-1; D not certain. Per the germline V gene, CDR1 is SGHDT and CDR2 is YYEEEE. Trimming removed 0 bases from V and 4 bases from J, with 4 bases in between. The length of the CDR3 is 12 residues. The chain's CDR3 is CASSLAVTEAFF. The CDR3 nucleotides are TGTGCCAGCAGCTTGGCGGTCACTGAAGCTTTCTTT.

V is TRBV6-1 and J is TRBJ1-4; TRBD1 might be the D (6 bases). CDR3 size: 15 residues. Germline V gene data show CDR1 as MNHNS and CDR2 as SASEGT. The V end was cut by 8 bases, the J end by 3 bases, with 16 bases between. CDR3 sequence (DNA): TGTGCCAGCCAGGAATCGGGGGCAGCTAATGAAAAACTGTTTTTT. Its protein is CASQESGAANEKLFF.

Concerning this clonotype itself: The junction departs from germline at one end; a sequencing error may be responsible. The rearrangement links TRBV9 to TRBJ2-2; D is perhaps TRBD1 or TRBD2 (5 bases each). Per the germline V gene, CDR1 is SGDLS and CDR2 is YYNGEE. The CDR3 spans 13 residues. CDR3 DNA: TGTGCCAGCAGCCCCCCCCTCGTGGGGGAGCTGGTTTTT. It is translated as CASSPPLVGELVF. The full variable domain, completed using reference TRBV9 and TRBJ2-2, is DSGVTQTPKHLITATGQRVTLRCSPRSGDLSVYWYQQSLDQGLQFLIQYYNGEERAKGNILERFSAQQFPDLHSELNLSSLELGDSALYFCASSPPLVGELVFGEGSRLTVL.

The J gene is TRBJ2-5, the V gene TRBV27; TRBD2 might be the D (5 bases). V shed 2 bases and J shed 7 bases, with 11 bases lying between them. The CDR3 spans 13 residues. Germline V gene sequence: CDR1 MNHEY, CDR2 SMNVEV (reference sequence). For the CDR3, the DNA is TGTGCCAGCAGTTTACCTGGAGGAGCGACCCAGTACTTC. The encoded protein is CASSLPGGATQYF.

In its sample, this clonotype was seen a few times. V gene TRBV5-1 combines with J gene TRBJ2-3; D ambiguous. This CDR3 region has 15 residues. The ends were cut back, 1 base at V and 6 bases at J, with 15 bases in the middle. Germline-derived CDR1 and CDR2 are SGHRS and YFSETQ. The CDR3, as DNA: TGCGCCAGCAGCTTGCAGTCTTCCCATGGGGATACGCAGTATTTT. Its translation: CASSLQSSHGDTQYF.

This clonotype was found many times. The V call is TRBV5-1, the J call TRBJ2-1; D uncertain. The CDR3 consists of 17 residues. Germline values: CDR1 SGHRS, CDR2 YFSETQ. Trimming took 0 bases from V and 0 from J, leaving 13 bases between them. The CDR3 nucleotides read TGCGCCAGCAGCTTGGCCAGAGAACCGAGCTCCTACAATGAGCAGTTCTTC. Its translation: CASSLAREPSSYNEQFF.

Ten or more counts support this clonotype. The rearrangement uses TRBV3-1 and TRBJ1-6, with 7 bases that match TRBD1. With V trimmed by 2 bases and J by 7 bases, 14 bases remained unmatched. The CDR3 contains 18 residues. The germline gives CDR1 LGHDT, CDR2 YNNKEL (reference sequence). For the CDR3, the DNA is TGTGCCAGCAGCCAAAGGGACAGTCCGGTTCTGGGGAATTCACCCCTCCACTTT. Amino acid sequence: CASSQRDSPVLGNSPLHF.

The chain is built from TRBV13 and TRBJ2-3; D is undetermined. There are 15 residues in the CDR3. V was shortened by 0 bases and J by 5 bases, with 12 bases between the two germline ends. Per germline, CDR1 PRHDT and CDR2 FYEKMQ (reference sequence). The CDR3 loop reads CASSLGVDLGDTQYF. CDR3 coding DNA: TGTGCCAGCAGCTTAGGCGTGGACCTCGGAGATACGCAGTATTTT.

The table lists this clonotype with a few counts. The chain has TRBV7-9 and TRBJ1-1; a weak D match, TRBD1 (6 bases). The germline V gene has CDR1 SEHNR and CDR2 FQNEAQ (reference sequence). Trimming stripped 1 base from V and 11 bases from J, with 14 bases between. The CDR3 has 13 amino acids. The CDR3 sequence is CASSLVPGRGAFF. In nucleotides, the CDR3 is TGTGCCAGCAGCTTAGTACCCGGGAGGGGGGCTTTCTTT.

This clonotype has at least ten counts. This chain uses TRBV12-3 or TRBV12-4 with TRBJ2-2; 8 bases are a match to TRBD2. The CDR3 consists of 16 residues. Unmatched junction bases numbered 6, after V lost 5 bases and J lost 1 base. CDR3 sequence reads: CASSLRAGVNTGELFF. The CDR3 DNA sequence: TGTGCCAGCAGTCTCCGAGCGGGGGTGAACACCGGGGAGCTGTTTTTT.